What follows is one T cell receptor (beta chain) and its context. What it binds is unknown. The CDR3 contains 16 residues. The germline V and J ends were trimmed by 2 bases and 2 bases, with 13 bases remaining between them. Germline-derived CDR1 and CDR2 are MDHEN and SYDVKM. The assay was immunoSEQ multiplex PCR, and TCRdb's table has in-frame clones only and misses some. The top ten clones hold 10% to 15% of a sample with fewer than 650,000 clones, roughly four fifths of them seen once. Adults of Caucasian background living in Nashville, Tennessee made up all donors. Researchers drew on approximately 92 million PBMCs for genomic DNA from unsorted samples. These data belong to a study of shared clonotypes between healthy human individuals. General observations from the study: There were few donors, and this limited the genetic and exposure-history diversity represented.

This chain uses TRBV28 with TRBJ1-3; D unclear. This receptor was taken from a woman in her thirties or forties in good health. Some clones in this sample may be carry-over from other donors' samples. Sequencing input: PBMCs. CDR3 sequence (DNA): TGTGCCAGCAGTTTACATACGGAAAGGACTGGAAACACCATATATTTT. This gives the protein CASSLHTERTGNTIYF.